These 4 T cell receptor beta chains were all obtained from the same sample, sequenced in a study of T cells after yellow fever vaccination. MiXCR, run by TCRdb on the 5' RACE reads, gives a single entry per CDR3 protein. This sample carries under 550,000 distinct CDR3 sequences, about a fifth of them seen once, and the ten largest clones take approximately 16%. The material sequenced was PBMCs, taken approximately 20 days after the first yellow fever vaccination. The receptors stem from a man between 18 and 29 years old who received the YFV17D yellow fever vaccine.

The chain joins TRBV19 to TRBJ2-7, with D perhaps given as TRBD1 or TRBD2 (5 bases each). Between the trimmed V and J ends, which lost 7 bases and 0 bases, there was a span of 10 bases. Germline lookup yields CDR1 LNHDA and CDR2 SQIVND (reference sequence). The CDR3 sequence is 13 residues long. The CDR3 DNA reads TGTGCCAGTAATGGGGGAAACTCCTACGAGCAGTACTTC. Amino acid sequence: CASNGGNSYEQYF.

This clonotype was seen many times. The chain carries TRBV2 and TRBJ2-1, with 8 bases that match TRBD1. V shed 8 bases, J shed 4 bases, and the junction held 10 bases outside the gene matches. The CDR3 loop spans 15 amino acids. Per germline, CDR1 SNHLY and CDR2 FYNNEI. The CDR3 sequence: CASDSGTGSYNEQFF. The CDR3 bases are TGTGCCAGCGACTCCGGGACAGGTTCTTACAATGAGCAGTTCTTC.

Worth noting for this clonotype: Only one base separates this from a far larger clonotype, so it likely reflects a read error. The V and J genes are TRBV7-9 and TRBJ2-3, with D possibly TRBD1 on 5 matching bases. CDR1 and CDR2 (germline): SEHNR, FQNEAQ (reference sequence). Trimming shortened V by 1 base and J by 2 bases, and 7 bases separated the two germline ends. The CDR3 sequence is 14 residues long. The CDR3 spells CASSLGQITDTQYF. As DNA, the CDR3 is TGTGCCAGCAGCTTAGGACAGATCACAGATACGCAGTATTTT.

In this sample, this clonotype turned up many times. The V and J genes are TRBV7-3 and TRBJ2-1; D perhaps matches TRBD1 (6 bases). Germline lookup yields CDR1 SGHTA and CDR2 FQGTGA. This CDR3 is 13 amino acids long. V lost 5 bases and J lost 7, with 12 bases in between. CDR3 in amino acids: CASSQQGGNEQFF. The CDR3 DNA follows: TGTGCCAGCAGCCAACAGGGCGGTAATGAGCAGTTCTTC.